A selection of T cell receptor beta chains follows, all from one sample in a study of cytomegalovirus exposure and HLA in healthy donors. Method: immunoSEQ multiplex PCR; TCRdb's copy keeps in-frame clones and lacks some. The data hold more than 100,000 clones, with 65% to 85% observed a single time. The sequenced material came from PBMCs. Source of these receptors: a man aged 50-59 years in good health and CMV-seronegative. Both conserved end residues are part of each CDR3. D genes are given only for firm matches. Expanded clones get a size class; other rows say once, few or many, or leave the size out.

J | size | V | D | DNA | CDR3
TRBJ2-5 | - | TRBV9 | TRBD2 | TGTGCCAGCAGTAGGGGAGCGGGAGGGCTCGTTTTTAGTGAGACCCAGTACTTC | CASSRGAGGLVFSETQYF
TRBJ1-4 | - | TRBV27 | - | TGTGCCAGCAGTTCGGCAGGGATACATGAAAAACTGTTTTTT | CASSSAGIHEKLFF
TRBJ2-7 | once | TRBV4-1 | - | TGCGCCAGCAGCCAAGAAATAGCGAGCTCCTACGAGCAGTACTTC | CASSQEIASSYEQYF
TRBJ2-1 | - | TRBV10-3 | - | TGTGCCATCAGTGCCAAAGCAGGGTCGGGTGAGCAGTTCTTC | CAISAKAGSGEQFF
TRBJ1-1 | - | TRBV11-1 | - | TGTGCCAGCAGCTTAGCCCTGGGGGCGCGCACTGAAGCTTTCTTT | CASSLALGARTEAFF
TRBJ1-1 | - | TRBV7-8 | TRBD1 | TGTGCCAGCAGCTTAGCTGCCCGGGACAGACTTGAAGCTTTCTTT | CASSLAARDRLEAFF
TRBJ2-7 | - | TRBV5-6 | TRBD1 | TGTGCCAGCAGCTTCCGGGACAGGGAATACTTC | CASSFRDREYF
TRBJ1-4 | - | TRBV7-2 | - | TGTGCCAGCAGCCCAGGGGAGAGGACTAATGAAAAACTGTTTTTT | CASSPGERTNEKLFF
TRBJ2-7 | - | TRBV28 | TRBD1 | TGTGCCAGCAGTCTTGACAGGGTCCACGAGCAGTACTTC | CASSLDRVHEQYF
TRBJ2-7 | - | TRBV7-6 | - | TGTGCCAGCAGCCGGGTCCGGGCAGGGCGAGGTCGGTACGAGCAGTACTTC | CASSRVRAGRGRYEQYF
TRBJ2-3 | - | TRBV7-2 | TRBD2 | TGTGCCAGCAGCCCAAGACTAGCGGGGGGGAGGGATACGCAGTATTTT | CASSPRLAGGRDTQYF
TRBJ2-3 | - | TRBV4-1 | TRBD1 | TGCCCCAGCAGCCCCCAACAGGGGGCCCCAGATACGCAGTATTTT | CPSSPQQGAPDTQYF
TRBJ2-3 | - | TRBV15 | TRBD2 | TGTGCCACCACGGGACTAGCGGGTCCGGGCACAGATACGCAGTATTTT | CATTGLAGPGTDTQYF
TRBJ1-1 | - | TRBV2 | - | TGTGCCACCTCCTCCTCGACATCCCCAGGCGCTGAAGCTTTCTTT | CATSSSTSPGAEAFF
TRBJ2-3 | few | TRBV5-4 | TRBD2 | TGTGCCAGCAGCTCCCAGGGAGCGGGGGGCACAGATACGCAGTATTTT | CASSSQGAGGTDTQYF
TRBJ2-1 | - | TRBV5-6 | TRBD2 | TGTGCCAGCAGCTTTCCCGGGGTAGCGGGTTACAATGAGCAGTTCTTC | CASSFPGVAGYNEQFF
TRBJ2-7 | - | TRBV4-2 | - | TGTGCCAGCAGCCAGGCCACAGCATCCTACGAGCAGTACTTC | CASSQATASYEQYF
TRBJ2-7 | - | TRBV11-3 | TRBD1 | TGTGCCAGCAGCGGGGGGGACAGGGGCCTCACCGAGCAGTACTTC | CASSGGDRGLTEQYF
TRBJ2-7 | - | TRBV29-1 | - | TGCAGCGCCCGGGAGACAGTTTTTTACGAGCAGTACTTC | CSARETVFYEQYF
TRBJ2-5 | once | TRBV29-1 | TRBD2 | TGCAGCGTTGCACTAGCGGGACCCGAGACCCAGTACTTC | CSVALAGPETQYF
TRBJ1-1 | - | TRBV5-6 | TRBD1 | TGTGCCAGCAGCTTGGGAGGTGGGACAGGGGGCACTGAAGCTTTCTTT | CASSLGGGTGGTEAFF
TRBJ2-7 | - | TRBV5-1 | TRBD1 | TGCGCCAGCAGCTTCGGGACAGGGGCCTCCTACGAGCAGTACTTC | CASSFGTGASYEQYF
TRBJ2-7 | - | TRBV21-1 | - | TGTGCCAGCAATTCTAAACCCGACTACGAGCAGTACTTC | CASNSKPDYEQYF
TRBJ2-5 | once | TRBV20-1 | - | TGCAGTGCACGTCCCCGGGAGACCCAGTACTTC | CSARPRETQYF
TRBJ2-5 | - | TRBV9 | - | TGTGCCAGCAGCGCCGCCCTTGTCCCCGGTTCCCAAGAGACCCAGTACTTC | CASSAALVPGSQETQYF
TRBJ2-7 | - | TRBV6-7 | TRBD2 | TGTGCCAGCAGTTACCCACCTAGCGGGAGGCAGGAAGAGCAGTACTTC | CASSYPPSGRQEEQYF
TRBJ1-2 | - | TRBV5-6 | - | TGTGCCAGCAGCTCACTAAGGGGTGGCTATGGCTACACCTTC | CASSSLRGGYGYTF
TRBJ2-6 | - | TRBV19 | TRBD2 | TGTGCCAGTAGTAACTCCCGGGGGGTCTTGTGGGGGGCCAACGTCCTGACTTTC | CASSNSRGVLWGANVLTF
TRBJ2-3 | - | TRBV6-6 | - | TGTGCCAGCACCTCTGTCGCAGATACGCAGTATTTT | CASTSVADTQYF
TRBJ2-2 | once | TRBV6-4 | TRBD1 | TGTGCCAGCAGCAGCCAGGGGGCGAACACCGGGGAGCTGTTTTTT | CASSSQGANTGELFF
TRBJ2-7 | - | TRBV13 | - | TGTGCCAGCAGCTTCGGGGGGCCCAGCTCCTACGAGCAGTACTTC | CASSFGGPSSYEQYF
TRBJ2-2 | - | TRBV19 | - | TGTGCCAGTAGTGAGGTGGAGTACACCGGGGAGCTGTTTTTT | CASSEVEYTGELFF
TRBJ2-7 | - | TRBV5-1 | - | TGCGCCAGCAGCTTGGACCCAAGCGCATGGAACTACGAGCAGTACTTC | CASSLDPSAWNYEQYF
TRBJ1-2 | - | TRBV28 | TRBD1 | TGTGCCAGCAGCTTTACGGGACAGGGGAGGGGTGGCTACACCTTC | CASSFTGQGRGGYTF
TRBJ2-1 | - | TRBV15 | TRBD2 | TGTGCCACCAGCAGAGATTCGGGGGGGGCCTACAATGAGCAGTTCTTC | CATSRDSGGAYNEQFF
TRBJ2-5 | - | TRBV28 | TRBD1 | TGTGCCAGCACCCGGGACAGGGGGAGACAAGAGACCCAGTACTTC | CASTRDRGRQETQYF